This T cell receptor (beta chain) derives from a study of T cell changes during pregnancy in multiple sclerosis. CDR1 is SGDLS, CDR2 YYNGEE, per germline. The CDR3 sequence is 13 residues long. J was trimmed by 8 bases and V by 4 bases; bases with no gene match: 8. Assay used: immunoSEQ multiplex PCR; TCRdb lists only in-frame clones, some missing. The sample carries about 70,000 clones, about 92% recorded once. This TCR came from a female donor in good health, enrolled as a control in a pregnancy study. The V call is TRBV9, the J call TRBJ1-2; the match to TRBD1 covers 7 bases. The source material was peripheral blood, sampled in the second trimester of pregnancy. The CDR3 DNA is TGTGCCAGCAGCCGACGACAGGGACGCGGCTACACCTTC. Translated: CASSRRQGRGYTF.